This T cell receptor beta chain originates from a study of vaccination and CD4 T cells after COVID-19. Study outcomes and limitations: The rise in median SARS-CoV-2-reactive clonotypes, from about 20 to 38, was not significant. Spike mono-reactivity was shown by 304 of 307 vaccine-specific clones in convalescent patients.

Once obtained from cultured CD4+ T cells, the DNA was sequenced using the Oncomine TCR Beta short-read assay. TCRdb independently ran MiXCR on the PCR reads; one entry per CDR3 protein. The sample consists of some 20,000 distinct CDR3 sequences, around 66% of them appearing once. Note on this clonotype: Its antigen is not known.

The CDR3 runs to 16 residues. Between the trimmed V and J ends, which lost 4 bases and 1 base, there was a span of 13 bases. Germline CDR1 MNHEY, CDR2 SVGEGT. Stated treatment: approximately 10-day PBMC culture with coronavirus spike peptide pools or control peptides (ViraFEST assay). Via ViraFEST, peptide pools expanded antigen-specific T cells before TCR sequencing. The sequenced sample was CD4+ T cells from blood, cultured in vitro. The source is a human donor who had recovered from COVID-19. The V gene is TRBV6-2 or TRBV6-3, the J gene TRBJ1-4, with D perhaps TRBD1 (5 bases). CDR3 protein: CASSWRGRQTNEKLFF. CDR3 nucleotide sequence: TGTGCCAGCAGTTGGCGGGGGAGGCAAACTAATGAAAAACTGTTTTTT.